This TCR beta chain stems from a study of cytomegalovirus exposure and HLA in healthy donors. Study at large: The Caucasian-associated ancestry cluster contained about 80% of the approximately 400 genotyped donors. Study outcomes and limitations: The authors assumed roughly uniform sequencing depth across donors for presence/absence analyses.

PCR was performed using 60 Vbeta and 13 Jbeta primers. Some clones are missing from TCRdb's copy, which holds only in-frame ones; the method was immunoSEQ multiplex PCR. The data contain some 96,000 clones, about 80% of them seen just once; the ten biggest clones take up roughly 2%. The CDR3 is 15 amino acids. Germline V gene sequence: CDR1 LGHNA, CDR2 YSLEER. In regard to this clone: Its specificity is not known.

The receptor was isolated from a man aged 35 to 55 in good health and CMV-seronegative. Sequencing was performed on PBMCs. V is TRBV4-3 and J is TRBJ2-5; TRBD1 is a possible D gene (5 bases). The J call is doubtful: the DNA matches TRBJ2-7 better. Here the CDR3 DNA reads TGCGCCAGCAGCCAAGTCCACCAGGGCTCCTACGAGCAGTACTTC. Translating it yields CASSQVHQGSYEQYF.